Presented here are 24 T cell receptor beta chains from one specimen sequenced in a study of blood T cell repertoires in COVID-19. This table comes from immunoSEQ multiplex PCR, and its TCRdb copy is limited to in-frame clones, with some not included. The repertoire has about 80,000 clones, 78% of them found once; the top ten carry roughly 36%. Sequencing was performed on peripheral blood. Receptors originate from a man aged 55 to 70 with COVID-19, enrolled during active disease.

The sample holds one count of this clone. As DNA, the CDR3 is TGTGCCAGCAGCCAAGAATCCACAACACTACGGGCTTTCTTT. Translated: CASSQESTTLRAFF. The gene calls are TRBV3-1 (or the pseudogene TRBV3-2) and TRBJ1-1; D is unclear. Germline V gives CDR1 LGHDT, CDR2 YNNKEL (reference sequence). The CDR3 loop spans 14 amino acids. V lost 0 bases and J lost 11, with 16 bases in between.

The chain employs TRBV7-3 and TRBJ2-2; TRBD2 agrees at 8 bases. Unmatched junction bases numbered 8, after V lost 1 base and J lost 4 bases. This CDR3 contains 17 residues. Germline values: CDR1 SGHTA, CDR2 FQGTGA. The CDR3 spells CASSLSALAGTTGELFF. In nucleotides, the CDR3 is TGTGCCAGCAGCTTAAGCGCGTTAGCGGGAACCACCGGGGAGCTGTTTTTT.

The chain uses TRBV7-3 and TRBJ2-1; TRBD1 aligns across 7 bases. The CDR3 is 14 amino acids. With 5 bases clipped from V and 10 bases from J, the junction kept 11 bases outside the gene matches. CDR1 is SGHTA and CDR2 is FQGTGA in the germline V gene. The CDR3, as DNA: TGTGCCAGCAGCCACGGAACATCGGACAGGGAGCAGTTCTTC. It encodes CASSHGTSDREQFF.

V gene TRBV18 combines with J gene TRBJ2-7; TRBD2 agrees at 10 bases. The germline CDR1 and CDR2 sequences are KGHSH and LQKENI. The V gene end was trimmed by 2 bases and the J gene end by 7 bases; junction bases not matched to a gene: 5. This CDR3 is 14 amino acids long. The CDR3 DNA reads as TGTGCCAGCTCACCAAGCGGGGGGGCCGGGGAGCAGTACTTC. Translated: CASSPSGGAGEQYF. Full variable domain (remainder filled in from reference TRBV18 and TRBJ2-7): NAGVMQNPRHLVRRRGQEARLRCSPMKGHSHVYWYRQLPEEGLKFMVYLQKENIIDESGMPKERFSAEFPKEGPSILRIQQVVRGDSAAYFCASSPSGGAGEQYFGPGTRLTVT.

This clone was recorded once. The rearrangement joins TRBV7-2 to TRBJ1-6; 9 bases match TRBD1. J was trimmed by 7 bases and V by 1 base; bases with no gene match: 5. The CDR3 is made up of 16 amino acids. Germline CDR1 is SGHTA and CDR2 is FQGNSA. CDR3 amino acids: CASSLDRGLANSPLHF. DNA for the CDR3: TGTGCCAGCAGCTTAGACAGGGGGCTCGCCAATTCACCCCTCCACTTT.

The chain recombines TRBV25-1 with TRBJ2-7; 7 positions agree with TRBD1. Losses at the gene ends were 5 bases for V and 5 bases for J; bases not matched to a gene: 9. CDR1 MGHDK and CDR2 SYGVNS come from the germline V gene. This CDR3 has 14 residues. The CDR3 DNA reads as TGTGCCAGCAGTCTACAGGGGCTACTCGACGAGCAGTACTTC. Translating it yields CASSLQGLLDEQYF.

The chain uses TRBV7-2 and TRBJ2-1; D uncertain. The V and J ends lost 1 base and 0 bases respectively, with 4 bases between them. Germline CDR1 reads SGHTA; CDR2 reads FQGNSA. CDR3 length: 14 amino acids. The CDR3 DNA sequence: TGTGCCAGCAGCTTAGAGCTCTCCTACAATGAGCAGTTCTTC. It codes for CASSLELSYNEQFF.

This clone was found a few times. This sequence joins TRBV11-2 and TRBJ1-6; D ambiguous. V dropped 4 bases and J dropped 13 bases, with 17 bases sitting between them. The CDR3 covers 14 residues. CDR1 is SGHAT, CDR2 FQNNGV, per germline. Here the CDR3 reads CASSSDTNAGPLHF. The CDR3, as DNA: TGTGCCAGCAGCTCCGACACCAATGCGGGGCCCCTCCACTTT.

The rearrangement uses TRBV3-1 (or the pseudogene TRBV3-2) and TRBJ2-3, with TRBD2 identical over 8 bases. The germline V gene has CDR1 LGHDT and CDR2 YNNKEL (reference sequence). This CDR3 is built from 14 residues. The J segment lost 6 bases and the V segment lost 4 bases, leaving 6 bases of the junction unmatched. DNA of the CDR3: TGTGCCAGCAGCCTCCGGGGGGGCCGTGATACGCAGTATTTT. It specifies CASSLRGGRDTQYF.

This clone was seen more than once but under ten times. The rearrangement joins TRBV4-1 to TRBJ1-1, with D unresolved. The CDR3 length is 13 residues. The V end lost 0 bases, the J end lost 6 bases, and 8 bases lay between the germline ends. The germline V gene encodes CDR1 MGHRA and CDR2 YSYEKL. For the CDR3, the DNA is TGCGCCAGCAGCCAAGATTTGGGAGCTGAAGCTTTCTTT. It yields the protein CASSQDLGAEAFF.

The rearrangement links TRBV2 to TRBJ1-1, with TRBD1 as a possible D gene (5 bases). V was cut by 5 bases and J by 3 bases, with 7 bases left in between. Germline V CDR1 and CDR2: SNHLY, FYNNEI. The CDR3 spans 12 residues. The DNA of the CDR3 is TGTGCCAGCAGTCAGACAGACACTGAAGCTTTCTTT. Translating gives CASSQTDTEAFF.

This clone was seen more than once but under ten times. This chain links TRBV6-2 or TRBV6-3 with TRBJ1-1; 9 nucleotides match TRBD1. Germline V gene sequence: CDR1 MNHEY, CDR2 SVGEGT. Trimming at V came to 7 bases and at J to 5 bases, leaving 11 bases not matched to a gene. The CDR3 is 15 residues long. CDR3 protein: CASTPPSTGGTEAFF. CDR3 coding DNA: TGTGCCAGCACCCCCCCATCGACAGGGGGAACTGAAGCTTTCTTT.

The J gene is TRBJ2-5, the V gene TRBV19, with D uncertain. The CDR3 loop spans 13 amino acids. Deletions cut 3 bases from V and 5 bases from J, with 10 bases between. Germline assignment: CDR1 LNHDA and CDR2 SQIVND (reference sequence). The CDR3 spells CASSIQSWETQYF. The CDR3, as DNA: TGTGCCAGTAGTATCCAAAGCTGGGAGACCCAGTACTTC.

This clone showed up many times. The CDR3: CAISERPGRSSYEQYF. CDR3 bases: TGTGCCATCAGTGAGCGCCCTGGCAGGTCGAGCTACGAGCAGTACTTC. The chain employs TRBV10-3 and TRBJ2-7; no definite D call. The germline gives CDR1 ENHRY, CDR2 SYGVKD. Trimming stripped 2 bases from V and 3 bases from J, with 17 bases between. The CDR3 totals 16 residues.

V usage is TRBV5-4 and J usage is TRBJ2-1; 7 bases match TRBD2. The germline V gene has CDR1 SGHNT and CDR2 YYREEE (reference sequence). This CDR3 is built from 14 residues. The J segment lost 8 bases and the V segment lost 3 bases, leaving 8 bases of the junction unmatched. CDR3 coding DNA: TGTGCCAGCAGCTCAGGACTAGTACGGGATGAGCAGTTCTTC. Translating gives CASSSGLVRDEQFF.

V is TRBV19 and J is TRBJ2-6; 11 positions match TRBD2. Germline-derived CDR1 and CDR2 are LNHDA and SQIVND (reference sequence). The ends lost 1 base at V and 2 bases at J; junction bases unmatched: 7. The CDR3 spans 19 residues. The CDR3 protein is CASSIVLTSGTTGANVLTF. The CDR3 bases are TGTGCCAGTAGTATAGTCCTGACTAGCGGGACGACTGGGGCCAACGTCCTGACTTTC.

This clone was detected only a few times. The V call is TRBV18, the J call TRBJ1-2; no reliable D call. CDR1 is KGHSH, CDR2 LQKENI, per germline. The CDR3 runs 13 residues. V was cut by 2 bases and J by 5 bases, with 9 bases left in between. The CDR3 protein is CASSPLSGYGYTF. As DNA, the CDR3 is TGTGCCAGCTCACCATTATCGGGTTATGGCTACACCTTC.

The rearrangement joins TRBV2 to TRBJ2-1; D might be TRBD1 (6 bases). The length of the CDR3 is 13 residues. With 2 bases removed from V and 9 bases from J, the gap between germline ends came to 11 bases. Germline lookup yields CDR1 SNHLY and CDR2 FYNNEI. Here the CDR3 DNA reads TGTGCCAGCAGTGAACTGAAAGGGGGTGAGCAGTTCTTC. Its translation is CASSELKGGEQFF.

The chain combines TRBV14 with TRBJ2-3; unclear D gene. V was clipped by 1 base and J by 1 base, with 12 bases between them. There are 16 residues in the CDR3. Germline CDR1 SGHDN, CDR2 FVKESK. CDR3 loop: CASSQGFSVGTDTQYF. The DNA of the CDR3 is TGTGCCAGCAGCCAAGGTTTCAGCGTTGGCACAGATACGCAGTATTTT.

V is TRBV5-4 and J is TRBJ2-7; D possibly corresponds to TRBD2 (7 bases). V was cut by 4 bases and J by 0 bases, with 17 bases left in between. Germline CDR1 and CDR2: SGHNT and YYREEE (reference sequence). CDR3 length: 16 amino acids. The CDR3 DNA follows: TGTGCCAGCAGCCATATGGGAGGGGGGCCCTCCTACGAGCAGTACTTC. Encoded protein: CASSHMGGGPSYEQYF.

This chain links TRBV3-1 (or the pseudogene TRBV3-2) with TRBJ1-4; TRBD1 matches 10 bases. J lost 5 bases, V lost 2 bases, and 11 bases had no gene match. CDR1 and CDR2 (germline): LGHDT, YNNKEL (reference sequence). There are 18 residues in the CDR3. For the CDR3, the DNA is TGTGCCAGCAGCCAACGTGGACAGGGGGGCCCCAAAAATGAAAAACTGTTTTTT. It yields the protein CASSQRGQGGPKNEKLFF.

This chain joins TRBV12-5 and TRBJ2-5; D is possibly TRBD1 (5 bases). Trimming took off 0 bases at V and 0 bases at J, with 11 bases between the two ends. This CDR3 spans 16 amino acids. Germline V gene sequence: CDR1 LGHNT, CDR2 FRNRAP. CDR3 sequence: CASGLVQSGYQETQYF. In DNA, the CDR3 is TGTGCTAGTGGTTTGGTACAGTCAGGGTACCAAGAGACCCAGTACTTC. The full variable domain, with the rest looked up from reference TRBV12-5 and TRBJ2-5, is DARVTQTPRHKVTEMGQEVTMRCQPILGHNTVFWYRQTMMQGLELLAYFRNRAPLDDSGMPKDRFSAEMPDATLATLKIQPSEPRDSAVYFCASGLVQSGYQETQYFGPGTRLLVL.

The rearrangement uses TRBV14 and TRBJ1-2, with D tentatively TRBD1 (6 bases). CDR3 length equals 15 residues. CDR1 and CDR2 from the germline V gene are SGHDN and FVKESK. Deletions cut 0 bases from V and 5 bases from J, with 13 bases between. DNA for the CDR3: TGTGCCAGCAGCCAAGAGTGGGACGGACAGTATGGCTACACCTTC. It encodes CASSQEWDGQYGYTF.

The chain recombines TRBV9 with TRBJ2-2, with TRBD2 as a possible D gene (5 bases). V was trimmed by 4 bases and J by 4 bases, leaving 17 bases between them. The length of the CDR3 is 16 residues. Germline values: CDR1 SGDLS, CDR2 YYNGEE. In DNA, the CDR3 is TGTGCCAGCAGCACCAGAGGGCTACCGGGCACCGGGGAGCTGTTTTTT. Translation gives CASSTRGLPGTGELFF.